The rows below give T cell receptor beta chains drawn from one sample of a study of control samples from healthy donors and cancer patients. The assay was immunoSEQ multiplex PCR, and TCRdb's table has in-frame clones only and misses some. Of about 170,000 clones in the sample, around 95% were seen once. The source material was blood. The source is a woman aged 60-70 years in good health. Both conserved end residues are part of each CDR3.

CDR3: CASSVTRNQPQHF
V: TRBV11-2

CDR3: CATRQGERNSPLHF
V: TRBV27

CDR3: CASSQIQGFGYTF
V: TRBV14

CDR3: CASRGQGASNEKLFF
V: TRBV3-1/TRBV3-2

CDR3: CASSQVYRGPFNQPQHF
V: TRBV4-3

CDR3: CASSYSVGGAGEAFF
V: TRBV6-6

CDR3: CASSYVGENTEAFF
V: TRBV5-1

CDR3: CASSQDKSGADTEAFF
V: TRBV4-1

CDR3: CASREGERGNQPQHF
V: TRBV5-1

CDR3: CASSLDRGTEAFF
V: TRBV5-1

CDR3: CASSLEAGQGEKLFF
V: TRBV7-9

CDR3: CASSPTGDSPLHF
V: TRBV18

CDR3: CASSLARGTSGGLANTGELFF
V: TRBV7-6

CDR3: CAISATGWETQYF
V: TRBV10-3

CDR3: CAWSVGGGYEKLFF
V: TRBV30

CDR3: CASSFGRRLETQYF
V: TRBV6-2/TRBV6-3

CDR3: CASSYAAGAGGYTF
V: TRBV6-6

CDR3: CASSLFGRNTGELFF
V: TRBV3-1/TRBV3-2

CDR3: CASSYPDTGTPEQYF
V: TRBV6-2/TRBV6-3

CDR3: CASSQATDSMGWGGYTF
V: TRBV3-1/TRBV3-2